This TCR beta chain appears in the sequencing data of a study of CD8 T cells in Susac syndrome. Study-wide results and caveats: The TCR sequencing and HLA analysis in the study involved a relatively small number of individuals, as the study acknowledged.

RNA, at about 0.5 to 1 ug, was reverse transcribed with random hexamers. Amplification of TCR beta CDR3 by immunoSEQ multiplex PCR spanned 54 Vbeta and 13 Jbeta. In TCRdb, the immunoSEQ multiplex PCR reads were re-called with MiXCR into one record per CDR3 protein. The sample consists of under 350,000 distinct CDR3 sequences, under 95% of them appearing once. The V segment lost 5 bases and the J segment 5 bases; nucleotides outside the gene matches: 10. CDR3 size: 15 residues. CDR1 is SEHNR, CDR2 FQNEAQ, per germline (reference sequence). It was treatment-naive patients with stable or active relapsing-remitting disease who made up the multiple sclerosis controls. Bulk CD8+ and CD4+ cells came from magnetic negative isolation; CD8+ TEMRA by FACS. Remarks on this clonotype: What it recognizes is unknown.

This clonotype was obtained from a human donor with multiple sclerosis. This chain uses TRBV7-9 with TRBJ1-1; TRBD1 matches at 8 bases. Sequencing was performed on CD4+ T cells from PBMCs. The CDR3 spells CASSPRTGTATEAFF. The CDR3 region has the DNA TGTGCCAGCAGCCCCCGGACAGGGACGGCGACTGAAGCTTTCTTT. Drawing the rest from reference TRBV7-9 and TRBJ1-1, the complete variable domain is DTGVSQNPRHKITKRGQNVTFRCDPISEHNRLYWYRQTLGQGPEFLTYFQNEAQLEKSRLLSDRFSAERPKGSFSTLEIQRTEQGDSAMYLCASSPRTGTATEAFFGQGTRLTVV.